This T cell receptor beta chain emerged from a study of blood T cell repertoires in COVID-19. Overall study context: The analysed material was cDNA or gDNA that came from T cells, B-cell-depleted T cells, or PBMCs.

CDR3 length equals 14 residues. Germline V gene data show CDR1 as GTSNPN and CDR2 as SVGIG (reference sequence). Deletions cut 4 bases from V and 7 bases from J, with 16 bases between. Per the authors' pipeline: Reference gene primers were amplified, and this amplification served to estimate nucleated cell counts. Produced via immunoSEQ multiplex PCR; TCRdb's table is partial and in-frame only. D and trimming were read from the DNA, whereas the V and J calls and clone size are those reported in that table. This sample has 50,000 to 75,000 clones, with less than 90% found just once. The sample comprised peripheral blood. This chain connects TRBV30 to TRBJ1-4; D gene unclear. This TCR was sampled from an elderly man in a cohort sampled during active COVID-19. The CDR3 sequence: CAWTVEGLGEKLFF. CDR3 coding DNA: TGTGCCTGGACCGTGGAGGGATTGGGTGAAAAACTGTTTTTT.